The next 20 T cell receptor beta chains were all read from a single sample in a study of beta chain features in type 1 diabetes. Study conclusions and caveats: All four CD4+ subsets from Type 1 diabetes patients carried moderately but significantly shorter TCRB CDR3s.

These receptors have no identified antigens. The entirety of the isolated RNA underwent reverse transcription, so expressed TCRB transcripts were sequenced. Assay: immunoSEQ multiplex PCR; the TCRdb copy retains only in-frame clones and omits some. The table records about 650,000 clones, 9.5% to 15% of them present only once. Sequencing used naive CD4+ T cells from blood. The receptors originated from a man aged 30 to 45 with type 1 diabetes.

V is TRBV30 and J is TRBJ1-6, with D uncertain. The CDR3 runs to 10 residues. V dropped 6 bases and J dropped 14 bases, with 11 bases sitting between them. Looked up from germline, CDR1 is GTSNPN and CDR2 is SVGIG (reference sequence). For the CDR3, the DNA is TGTGCCTGCTCTTTGCCTGCCCTCCACTTT. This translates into CACSLPALHF.

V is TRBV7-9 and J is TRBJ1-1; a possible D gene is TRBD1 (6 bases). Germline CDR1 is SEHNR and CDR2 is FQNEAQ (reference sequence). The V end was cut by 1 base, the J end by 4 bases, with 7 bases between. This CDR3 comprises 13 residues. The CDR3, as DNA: TGTGCCAGCAGCTTAGACAGGGCCACTGAAGCTTTCTTT. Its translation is CASSLDRATEAFF.

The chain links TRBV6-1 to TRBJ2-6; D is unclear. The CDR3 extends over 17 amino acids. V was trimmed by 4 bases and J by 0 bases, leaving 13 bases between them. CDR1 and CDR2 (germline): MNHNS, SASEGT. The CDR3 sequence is CASSAELVVSGANVLTF. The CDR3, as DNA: TGTGCCAGCAGTGCAGAATTAGTGGTCTCTGGGGCCAACGTCCTGACTTTC.

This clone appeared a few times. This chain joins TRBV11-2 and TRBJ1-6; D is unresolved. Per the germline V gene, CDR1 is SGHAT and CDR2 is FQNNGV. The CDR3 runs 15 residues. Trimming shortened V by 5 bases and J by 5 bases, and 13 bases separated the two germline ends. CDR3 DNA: TGTGCCAGCAGCCCCCGGCTTAGTAATAATTCACCCCTCCACTTT. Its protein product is CASSPRLSNNSPLHF.

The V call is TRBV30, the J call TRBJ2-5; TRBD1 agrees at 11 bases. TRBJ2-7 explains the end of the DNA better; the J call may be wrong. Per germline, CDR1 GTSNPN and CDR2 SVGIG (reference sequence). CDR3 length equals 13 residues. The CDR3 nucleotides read TGTGCCTGCGGGACAGGGGGTACCTACGAGCAGTACTTC. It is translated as CACGTGGTYEQYF.

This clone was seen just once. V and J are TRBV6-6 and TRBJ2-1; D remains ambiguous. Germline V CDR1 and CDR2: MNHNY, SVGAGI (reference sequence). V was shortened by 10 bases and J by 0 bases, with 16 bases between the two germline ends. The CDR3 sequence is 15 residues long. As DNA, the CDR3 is TGTGCCACTCAATTAACAGTTAGCTCCTACAATGAGCAGTTCTTC. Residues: CATQLTVSSYNEQFF.

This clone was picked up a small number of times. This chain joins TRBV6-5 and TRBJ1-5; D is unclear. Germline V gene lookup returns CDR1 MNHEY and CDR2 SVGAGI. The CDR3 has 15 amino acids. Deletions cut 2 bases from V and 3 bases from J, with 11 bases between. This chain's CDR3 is CASSYGWQNNQPQHF. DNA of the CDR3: TGTGCCAGCAGTTACGGGTGGCAGAACAATCAGCCCCAGCATTTT.

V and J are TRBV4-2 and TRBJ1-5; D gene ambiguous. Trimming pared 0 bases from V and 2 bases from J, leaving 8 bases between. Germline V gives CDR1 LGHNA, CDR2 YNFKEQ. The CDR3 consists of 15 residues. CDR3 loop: CASSQEFMGNQPQHF. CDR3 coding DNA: TGTGCCAGCAGCCAAGAATTTATGGGCAATCAGCCCCAGCATTTT.

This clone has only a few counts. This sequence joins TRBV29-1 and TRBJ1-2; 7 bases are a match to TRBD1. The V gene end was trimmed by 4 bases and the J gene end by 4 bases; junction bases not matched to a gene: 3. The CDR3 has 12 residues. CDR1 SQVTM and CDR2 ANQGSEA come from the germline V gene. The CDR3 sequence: CSVGTGSYGYTF. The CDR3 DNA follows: TGCAGCGTTGGGACAGGCAGCTATGGCTACACCTTC.

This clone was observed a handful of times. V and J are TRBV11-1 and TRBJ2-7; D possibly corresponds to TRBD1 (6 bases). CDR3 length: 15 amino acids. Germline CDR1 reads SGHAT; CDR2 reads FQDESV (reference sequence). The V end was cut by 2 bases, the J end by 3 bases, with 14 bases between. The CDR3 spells CASSLRGTRDYEQYF. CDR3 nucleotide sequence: TGTGCCAGCAGCTTAAGGGGGACCAGGGACTACGAGCAGTACTTC. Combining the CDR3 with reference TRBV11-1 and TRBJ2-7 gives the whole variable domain EAEVAQSPRYKITEKSQAVAFWCDPISGHATLYWYRQILGQGPELLVQFQDESVVDDSQLPKDRFSAERLKGVDSTLKIQPAELGDSAMYLCASSLRGTRDYEQYFGPGTRLTVT.

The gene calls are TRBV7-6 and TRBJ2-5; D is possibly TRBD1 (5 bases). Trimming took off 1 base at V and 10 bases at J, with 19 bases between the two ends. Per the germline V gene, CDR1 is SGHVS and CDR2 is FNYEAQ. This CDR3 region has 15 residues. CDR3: CASSLVDSPKFVQYF. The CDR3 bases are TGTGCCAGCAGCTTAGTCGACAGCCCAAAGTTCGTCCAGTACTTC.

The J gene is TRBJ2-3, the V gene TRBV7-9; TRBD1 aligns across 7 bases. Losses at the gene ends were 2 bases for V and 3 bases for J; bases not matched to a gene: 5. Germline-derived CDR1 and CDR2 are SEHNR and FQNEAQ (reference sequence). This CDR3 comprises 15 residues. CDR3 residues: CASSLRGTETDTQYF. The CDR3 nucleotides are TGTGCCAGCAGCTTAAGGGGGACAGAAACAGATACGCAGTATTTT.

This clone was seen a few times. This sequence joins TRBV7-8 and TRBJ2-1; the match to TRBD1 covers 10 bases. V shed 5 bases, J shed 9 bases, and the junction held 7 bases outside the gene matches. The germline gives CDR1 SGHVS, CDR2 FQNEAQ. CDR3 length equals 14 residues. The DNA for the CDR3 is TGTGCCAGCAGCGGAATGACAGGGGGCATTGAGCAGTTCTTC. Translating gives CASSGMTGGIEQFF.

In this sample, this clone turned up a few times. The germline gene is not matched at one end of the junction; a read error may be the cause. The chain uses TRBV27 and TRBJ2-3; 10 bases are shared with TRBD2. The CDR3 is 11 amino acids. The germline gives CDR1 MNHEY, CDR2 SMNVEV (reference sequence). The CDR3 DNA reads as TGTGCCAGCAGTTTATCGAGCGGGGGGGCCTTT. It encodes CASSLSSGGAF.

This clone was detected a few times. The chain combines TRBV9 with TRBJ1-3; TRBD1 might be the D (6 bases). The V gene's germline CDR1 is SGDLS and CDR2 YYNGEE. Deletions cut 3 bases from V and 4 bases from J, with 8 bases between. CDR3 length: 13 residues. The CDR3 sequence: CASSGDIGNTIYF. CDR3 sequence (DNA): TGTGCCAGCAGCGGGGACATAGGAAACACCATATATTTT. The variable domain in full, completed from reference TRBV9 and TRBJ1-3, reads DSGVTQTPKHLITATGQRVTLRCSPRSGDLSVYWYQQSLDQGLQFLIQYYNGEERAKGNILERFSAQQFPDLHSELNLSSLELGDSALYFCASSGDIGNTIYFGEGSWLTVV.

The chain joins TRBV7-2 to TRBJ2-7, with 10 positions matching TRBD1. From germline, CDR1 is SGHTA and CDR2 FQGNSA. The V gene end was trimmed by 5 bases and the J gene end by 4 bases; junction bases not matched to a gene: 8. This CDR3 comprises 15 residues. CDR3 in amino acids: CASSPVPGQGYEQYF. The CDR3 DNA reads TGTGCCAGCAGCCCCGTCCCGGGACAGGGGTACGAGCAGTACTTC.

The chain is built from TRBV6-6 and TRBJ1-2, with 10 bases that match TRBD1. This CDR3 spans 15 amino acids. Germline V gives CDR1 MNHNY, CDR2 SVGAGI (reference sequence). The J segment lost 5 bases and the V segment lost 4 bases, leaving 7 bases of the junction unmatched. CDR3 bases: TGTGCCAGCAGTTTCGACAGGGGGCGATCTTATGGCTACACCTTC. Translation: CASSFDRGRSYGYTF.

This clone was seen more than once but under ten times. CDR3 sequence (DNA): TGTGCCAGCAGCTTAATGGGAATCAGCACAGATACGCAGTATTTT. Protein sequence: CASSLMGISTDTQYF. The chain links TRBV7-9 to TRBJ2-3; no firm D call. The ends were cut back, 2 bases at V and 0 bases at J, with 9 bases in the middle. The CDR3 loop spans 15 amino acids. Germline CDR1 is SEHNR and CDR2 is FQNEAQ (reference sequence).

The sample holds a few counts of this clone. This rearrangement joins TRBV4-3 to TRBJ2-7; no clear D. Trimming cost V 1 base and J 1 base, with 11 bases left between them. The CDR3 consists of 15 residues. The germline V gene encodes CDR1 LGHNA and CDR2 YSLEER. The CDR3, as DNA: TGCGCCAGCAGCCAAGGTATTCGCGGATCCTACGAGCAGTACTTC. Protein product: CASSQGIRGSYEQYF.

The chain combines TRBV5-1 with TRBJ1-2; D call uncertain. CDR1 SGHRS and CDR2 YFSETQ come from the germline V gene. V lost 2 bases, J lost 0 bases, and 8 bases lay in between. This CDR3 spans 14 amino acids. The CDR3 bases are TGCGCCAGCAGCTTCCCGGAACCTAACTATGGCTACACCTTC. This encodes CASSFPEPNYGYTF.